This T cell receptor beta chain was documented in a study of identifying expanded T cells in peripheral blood. Study conclusions and caveats: Clone count variance between roughly 2-week samples rose with total template count. About 1.2 clones differed between technical replicates, versus about 15 and 19 over time.

TCRdb's copy holds only in-frame clones and misses some; the assay was immunoSEQ multiplex PCR. The table includes about 100,000 clones, 75% to 90% detected once. Between the trimmed V and J ends, which lost 3 bases and 2 bases, there was a span of 11 bases. CDR1 and CDR2 (germline): SEHNR, FQNEAQ (reference sequence). The CDR3 runs 14 residues. During the collection period, no donor immune events like infections were recorded. As to this clone: The antigen remains undetermined.

The chain carries TRBV7-9 and TRBJ2-7, with unresolved D. Sequencing input: blood. The clonotype originates from a person aged 18 to 70 in good health. The CDR3 coding sequence is TGTGCCAGCAGCTTCGAGCTACACCCCTACGAGCAGTACTTC. It codes for CASSFELHPYEQYF.